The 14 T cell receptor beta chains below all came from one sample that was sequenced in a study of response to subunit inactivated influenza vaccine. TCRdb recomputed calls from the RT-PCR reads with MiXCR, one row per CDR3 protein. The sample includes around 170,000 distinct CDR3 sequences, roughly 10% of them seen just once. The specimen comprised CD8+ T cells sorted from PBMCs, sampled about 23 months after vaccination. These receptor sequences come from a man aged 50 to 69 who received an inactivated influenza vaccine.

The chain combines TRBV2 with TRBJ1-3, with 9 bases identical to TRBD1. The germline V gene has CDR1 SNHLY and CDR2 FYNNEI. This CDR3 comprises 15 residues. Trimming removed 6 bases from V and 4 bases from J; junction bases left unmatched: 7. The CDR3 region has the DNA TGTGCCAGCAGGGACGCCGGGACAGGGGGAAACACCATATATTTT. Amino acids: CASRDAGTGGNTIYF.

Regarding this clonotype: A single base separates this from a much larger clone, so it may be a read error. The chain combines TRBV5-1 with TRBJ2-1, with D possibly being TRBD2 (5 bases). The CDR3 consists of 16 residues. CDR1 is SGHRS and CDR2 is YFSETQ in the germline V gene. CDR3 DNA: TGCTCCAGCAGCCCAGAGTGGGCGGAGGTATACAATGAGCAGTTCTTC. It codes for CSSSPEWAEVYNEQFF.

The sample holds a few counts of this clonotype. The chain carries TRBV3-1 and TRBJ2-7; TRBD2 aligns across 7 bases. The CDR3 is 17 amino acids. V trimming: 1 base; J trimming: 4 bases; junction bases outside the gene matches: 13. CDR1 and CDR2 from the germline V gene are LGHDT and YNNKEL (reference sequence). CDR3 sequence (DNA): TGTGCCAGCAGCCAAGTGGGGCTAGCGGAAAAGCCGTACGAGCAGTACTTC. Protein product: CASSQVGLAEKPYEQYF.

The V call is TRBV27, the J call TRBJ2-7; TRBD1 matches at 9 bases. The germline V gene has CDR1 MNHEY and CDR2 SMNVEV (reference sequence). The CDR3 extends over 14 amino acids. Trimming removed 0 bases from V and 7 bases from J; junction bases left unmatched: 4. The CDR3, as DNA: TGTGCCAGCAGTTTATCAACAGGGGGCAGGGAGCAGTACTTC. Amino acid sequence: CASSLSTGGREQYF.

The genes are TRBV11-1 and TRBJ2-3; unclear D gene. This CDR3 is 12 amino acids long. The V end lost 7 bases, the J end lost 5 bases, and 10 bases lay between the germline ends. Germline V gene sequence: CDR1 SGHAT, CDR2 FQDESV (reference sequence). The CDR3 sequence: CASTRVGDTQYF. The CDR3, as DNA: TGTGCCAGCACCCGTGTGGGAGATACGCAGTATTTT. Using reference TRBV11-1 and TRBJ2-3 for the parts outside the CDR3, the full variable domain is EAEVAQSPRYKITEKSQAVAFWCDPISGHATLYWYRQILGQGPELLVQFQDESVVDDSQLPKDRFSAERLKGVDSTLKIQPAELGDSAMYLCASTRVGDTQYFGPGTRLTVL.

CDR3 sequence: CGMERVLAGNTIYF. CDR3 DNA sequence: TGCGGGATGGAAAGGGTGTTAGCTGGAAACACCATATATTTT. The J gene is TRBJ1-3, the V gene TRBV20-1; D remains unclear. The CDR3 consists of 14 residues. Germline CDR1 is DFQATT and CDR2 is SNEGSKA (reference sequence).

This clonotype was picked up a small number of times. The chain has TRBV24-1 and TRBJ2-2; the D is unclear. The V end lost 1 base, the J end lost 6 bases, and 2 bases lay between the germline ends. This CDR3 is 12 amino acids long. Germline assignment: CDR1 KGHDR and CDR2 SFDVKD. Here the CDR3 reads CATSDFPGELFF. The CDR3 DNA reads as TGTGCCACCAGTGATTTTCCCGGGGAGCTGTTTTTT.

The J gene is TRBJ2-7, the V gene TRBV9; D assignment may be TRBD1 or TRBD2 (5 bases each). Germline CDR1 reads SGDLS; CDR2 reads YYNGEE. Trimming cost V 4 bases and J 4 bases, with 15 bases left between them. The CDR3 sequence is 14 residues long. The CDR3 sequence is CASSWDVGEYEQYF. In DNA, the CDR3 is TGTGCCAGCAGCTGGGACGTAGGGGAGTACGAGCAGTACTTC.

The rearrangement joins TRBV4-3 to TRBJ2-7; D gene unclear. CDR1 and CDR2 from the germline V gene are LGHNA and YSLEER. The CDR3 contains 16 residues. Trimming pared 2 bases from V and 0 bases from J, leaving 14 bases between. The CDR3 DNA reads TGCGCCAGCAGCCAATTTCCCATGGTGAGCTCCTACGAGCAGTACTTC. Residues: CASSQFPMVSSYEQYF.

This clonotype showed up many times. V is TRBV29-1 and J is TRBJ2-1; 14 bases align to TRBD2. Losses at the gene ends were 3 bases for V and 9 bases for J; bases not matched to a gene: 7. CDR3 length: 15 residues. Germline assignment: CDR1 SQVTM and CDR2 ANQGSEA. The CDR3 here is CSVEGLAGVVGEQFF. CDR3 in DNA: TGCAGCGTTGAGGGACTAGCGGGAGTCGTGGGTGAGCAGTTCTTC.

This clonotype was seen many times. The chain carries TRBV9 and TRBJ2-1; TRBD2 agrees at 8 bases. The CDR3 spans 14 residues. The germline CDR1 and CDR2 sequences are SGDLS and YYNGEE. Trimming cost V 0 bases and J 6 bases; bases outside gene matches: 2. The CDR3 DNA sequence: TGTGCCAGCAGCGTAGCGGGAGGGTTCAATGAGCAGTTCTTC. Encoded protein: CASSVAGGFNEQFF.

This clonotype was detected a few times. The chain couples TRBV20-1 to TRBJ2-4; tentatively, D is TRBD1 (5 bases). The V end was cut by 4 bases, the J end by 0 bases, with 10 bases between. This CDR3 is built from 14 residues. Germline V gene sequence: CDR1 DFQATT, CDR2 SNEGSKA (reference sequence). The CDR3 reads CSAIDRVAKNIQYF. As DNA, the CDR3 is TGCAGTGCTATCGACAGAGTAGCCAAAAACATTCAGTACTTC.

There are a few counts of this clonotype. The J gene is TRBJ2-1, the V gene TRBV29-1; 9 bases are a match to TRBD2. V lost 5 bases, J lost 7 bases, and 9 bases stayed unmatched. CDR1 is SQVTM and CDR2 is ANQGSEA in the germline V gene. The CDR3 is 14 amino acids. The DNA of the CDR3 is TGCAGCGTTCCTAGCGGGGAACTCGGGAATGAGCAGTTCTTC. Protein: CSVPSGELGNEQFF.

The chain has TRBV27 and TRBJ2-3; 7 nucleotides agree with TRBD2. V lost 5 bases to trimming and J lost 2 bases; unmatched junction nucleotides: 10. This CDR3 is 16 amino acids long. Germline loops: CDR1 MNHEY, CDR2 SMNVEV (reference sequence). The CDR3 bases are TGTGCCAGCAGTCCCAAACTAGCGAGGATCACAGATACGCAGTATTTT. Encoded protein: CASSPKLARITDTQYF.